The 9 T cell receptor beta chains listed next were all sequenced from one sample in a study of PD-1 blockade in classical Hodgkin lymphoma. Every patient was affected by relapse after autologous stem cell transplantation, while exposure to brentuximab vedotin was not uniform. Clones were sequenced by immunoSEQ multiplex PCR, and TCRdb holds only the in-frame ones, with some missing. The profile shows approximately 60,000 clones, about nine tenths of them singletons. Sequencing was performed on peripheral blood mononuclear cells (PBMCs), taken at baseline. The receptors were sampled from a human donor with classical Hodgkin lymphoma.

The V gene is TRBV5-1, the J gene TRBJ2-3, with 7 bases identical to TRBD2. This CDR3 region has 14 residues. In germline, CDR1 is SGHRS, CDR2 YFSETQ. Trimming removed 4 bases from V and 6 bases from J; junction bases left unmatched: 8. CDR3 sequence (DNA): TGCGCCAGCAGCCCTGTTGCGGGGGTGGATACGCAGTATTTT. As protein: CASSPVAGVDTQYF. The variable domain in full, completed from reference TRBV5-1 and TRBJ2-3, reads KAGVTQTPRYLIKTRGQQVTLSCSPISGHRSVSWYQQTPGQGLQFLFEYFSETQRNKGNFPGRFSGRQFSNSRSEMNVSTLELGDSALYLCASSPVAGVDTQYFGPGTRLTVL.

The genes are TRBV19 and TRBJ2-3, with D possibly TRBD2 on 6 matching bases. The CDR3 is 16 amino acids. V lost 5 bases and J lost 6, with 21 bases in between. CDR1 is LNHDA and CDR2 is SQIVND in the germline V gene (reference sequence). For the CDR3, the DNA is TGTGCCAGTAGTGCGGGACCCCGAATCCTGCACGATACGCAGTATTTT. This sequence encodes CASSAGPRILHDTQYF.

The chain is built from TRBV29-1 and TRBJ2-2; D not resolved. CDR1 and CDR2 (germline): SQVTM, ANQGSEA. Trimming stripped 5 bases from V and 1 base from J, with 14 bases between. This CDR3 is built from 15 residues. The CDR3 here is CSVPGSNQNTGELFF. For the CDR3, the DNA is TGCAGCGTTCCAGGCAGTAATCAGAACACCGGGGAGCTGTTTTTT.

A few counts support this clone. The chain carries TRBV9 and TRBJ1-2, with 9 bases identical to TRBD1. The J segment lost 3 bases and the V segment lost 4 bases, leaving 10 bases of the junction unmatched. The CDR3 runs to 16 residues. In germline, CDR1 is SGDLS, CDR2 YYNGEE. CDR3: CASSPGTGLLDYGYTF. The CDR3 DNA reads as TGTGCCAGCAGCCCGGGGACAGGGTTATTGGACTATGGCTACACCTTC.

This clone has just a few counts. V gene TRBV18 combines with J gene TRBJ1-3; TRBD1 might be the D (6 bases). The CDR3 runs to 14 residues. V was trimmed by 3 bases and J by 4 bases, leaving 10 bases between them. In germline, CDR1 is KGHSH, CDR2 LQKENI. The CDR3 region is CASSPNREGNTIYF. CDR3 nucleotides: TGTGCCAGCTCACCTAACAGGGAAGGAAACACCATATATTTT.

This chain joins TRBV20-1 and TRBJ2-7; D possibly corresponds to TRBD1 (5 bases). With 5 bases removed from V and 5 bases from J, the gap between germline ends came to 10 bases. Germline CDR1 is DFQATT and CDR2 is SNEGSKA (reference sequence). The CDR3 length is 11 residues. The CDR3 region has the DNA TGCAGTGCTGAACAGGTAAACGAGCAGTACTTC. Protein: CSAEQVNEQYF.

The chain has TRBV6-1 and TRBJ2-2; a possible D gene is TRBD2 (7 bases). Germline CDR1 is MNHNS and CDR2 is SASEGT. Trimming removed 11 bases at V and 4 bases at J, with 8 bases between. The CDR3 extends over 11 amino acids. As DNA, the CDR3 is TGTGCCGCGGGGGCCACCGGGGAGCTGTTTTTT. Protein sequence: CAAGATGELFF.

Only one count was recorded for this clone. The V call is TRBV4-2, the J call TRBJ2-5, with D perhaps matching TRBD1 (6 bases). The V and J ends lost 4 bases and 1 base respectively, with 16 bases between them. Germline-derived CDR1 and CDR2 are LGHNA and YNFKEQ. The CDR3 is 16 amino acids. CDR3 loop: CASSRRQVSRQETQYF. For the CDR3, the DNA is TGTGCCAGCAGCCGCAGACAGGTTAGCCGCCAAGAGACCCAGTACTTC.

This chain joins TRBV28 and TRBJ2-7, with D unresolved. Germline V gene lookup returns CDR1 MDHEN and CDR2 SYDVKM. The CDR3 totals 14 residues. With 6 bases removed from V and 6 bases from J, the gap between germline ends came to 18 bases. The CDR3 sequence is CASSPGFTLREQYF. The CDR3 coding sequence is TGTGCCAGCAGCCCAGGTTTCACCTTACGCGAGCAGTACTTC.